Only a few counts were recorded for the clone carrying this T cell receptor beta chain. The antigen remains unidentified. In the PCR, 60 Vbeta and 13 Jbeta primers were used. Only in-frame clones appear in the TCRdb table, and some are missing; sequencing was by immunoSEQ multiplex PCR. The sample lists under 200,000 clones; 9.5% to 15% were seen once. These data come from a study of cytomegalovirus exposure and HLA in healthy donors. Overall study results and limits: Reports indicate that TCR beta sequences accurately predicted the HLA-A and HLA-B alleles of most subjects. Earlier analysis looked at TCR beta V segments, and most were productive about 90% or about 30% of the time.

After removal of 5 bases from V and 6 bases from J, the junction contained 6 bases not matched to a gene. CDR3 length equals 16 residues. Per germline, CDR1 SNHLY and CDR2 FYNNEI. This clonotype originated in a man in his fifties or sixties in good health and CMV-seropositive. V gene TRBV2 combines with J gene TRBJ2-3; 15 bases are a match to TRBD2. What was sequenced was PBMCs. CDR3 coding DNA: TGTGCCAGCAGTCCGGGACTAGCGGGGGGAAGGGATACGCAGTATTTT. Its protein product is CASSPGLAGGRDTQYF. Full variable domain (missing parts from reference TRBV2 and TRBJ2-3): EPEVTQTPSHQVTQMGQEVILRCVPISNHLYFYWYRQILGQKVEFLVSFYNNEISEKSEIFDDQFSVERPDGSNFTLKIRSTKLEDSAMYFCASSPGLAGGRDTQYFGPGTRLTVL.